Below are 8 T cell receptor beta chains sequenced from a single sample in a study of memory CD4+ T cells and cytomegalovirus serostatus. TCRdb's copy holds only in-frame clones and misses some; the assay was immunoSEQ multiplex PCR. The table has roughly 45,000 clones, approximately 80% seen once. The sort gate was single viable CD3+CD4+CD8-CD45RO+ cells for memory CD4+ T cells. Source material: memory CD4+ T cells from blood. The receptors stem from an adult in good health and CMV-seronegative.

The chain is built from TRBV28 and TRBJ1-2, with a weak D call TRBD1 (6 bases). V was shortened by 5 bases and J by 4 bases, with 8 bases between the two germline ends. The CDR3 length is 12 residues. Germline V lookup: CDR1 MDHEN, CDR2 SYDVKM. CDR3 sequence reads: CASSPDSYGYTF. In nucleotides, the CDR3 is TGTGCCAGCAGTCCGGACAGCTATGGCTACACCTTC.

This clone appeared once. The chain carries TRBV11-1 and TRBJ1-2; TRBD1 matches 9 bases. The CDR3 runs to 14 residues. Germline loops: CDR1 SGHAT, CDR2 FQDESV (reference sequence). With V trimmed by 3 bases and J by 7 bases, 6 bases remained unmatched. CDR3 amino acids: CASSFRGQGSGYTF. The DNA for the CDR3 is TGTGCCAGCAGCTTCCGGGGACAGGGAAGTGGCTACACCTTC. The full variable domain, with the rest looked up from reference TRBV11-1 and TRBJ1-2, is EAEVAQSPRYKITEKSQAVAFWCDPISGHATLYWYRQILGQGPELLVQFQDESVVDDSQLPKDRFSAERLKGVDSTLKIQPAELGDSAMYLCASSFRGQGSGYTFGSGTRLTVV.

A word on this clone: An end of the junction does not agree with germline; a read error may underlie this. In nucleotides, the CDR3 is TGTGCCAGCAGCCGGGACAGAAAGTCCCTCTTT. It codes for CASSRDRKSLF. The chain employs TRBV5-6 and TRBJ1-1, with 7 bases fitting TRBD1. Germline V gene data show CDR1 as SGHDT and CDR2 as YYEEEE. This CDR3 has 11 amino acids.

V and J are TRBV5-8 and TRBJ2-1; TRBD2 agrees at 11 bases. This CDR3 is built from 17 residues. The germline gives CDR1 SGHTS, CDR2 YDEGEE. Trimming took 0 bases from V and 4 from J; bases not matched to a gene: 6. The CDR3 spells CASSLVLAGAQYNEQFF. The CDR3 DNA is TGTGCCAGCAGCTTGGTACTAGCGGGGGCTCAATACAATGAGCAGTTCTTC.

This chain connects TRBV5-4 to TRBJ1-4; the match to TRBD1 covers 7 bases. V shed 5 bases, J shed 7 bases, and the junction held 8 bases outside the gene matches. There are 14 residues in the CDR3. From germline, CDR1 is SGHNT and CDR2 YYREEE (reference sequence). The CDR3 DNA reads TGTGCCAGCAGACGAACAGGGGAGGGTGAAAAACTGTTTTTT. Amino acids: CASRRTGEGEKLFF.

The rearrangement links TRBV30 to TRBJ1-3; TRBD1 might be the D (5 bases). V lost 0 bases to trimming and J lost 0 bases, with 9 bases between them. CDR3 length: 15 residues. The germline CDR1 and CDR2 sequences are GTSNPN and SVGIG (reference sequence). The CDR3 DNA reads TGTGCCTGGAGTGTAGGACATGTCTCTGGAAACACCATATATTTT. Protein product: CAWSVGHVSGNTIYF.

This sequence joins TRBV5-1 and TRBJ1-4, with D possibly TRBD1 on 5 matching bases. The V and J ends lost 2 bases and 5 bases respectively, with 16 bases between them. Per germline, CDR1 SGHRS and CDR2 YFSETQ. The CDR3 consists of 16 residues. CDR3 coding DNA: TGCGCCAGCAGCTTCGGCAGGGAAAGTCTAAATGAAAAACTGTTTTTT. The encoded protein is CASSFGRESLNEKLFF.

The chain links TRBV5-4 to TRBJ1-1; a weak D match, TRBD1 (6 bases). This CDR3 is 15 amino acids long. Germline CDR1 and CDR2: SGHNT and YYREEE (reference sequence). V was pared by 4 bases and J by 1 base, with 14 bases between. CDR3 amino acids: CASSRTRGKNTEAFF. As DNA, the CDR3 is TGTGCCAGCAGCAGAACCAGGGGAAAGAACACTGAAGCTTTCTTT.